The clone carrying this TCR beta chain was observed once. This sample is drawn from a study of blood T cell repertoires in COVID-19. Study-wide background: Samples taken during acute and convalescent COVID-19 were collected in the United States, Italy and Spain.

Original data processing: Estimates of nucleated cell counts were drawn from the amplification of reference gene primers. TCRdb's table, derived via immunoSEQ multiplex PCR, lists solely in-frame clones and lacks some. The V and J calls and clone size are taken from that table; D and trimming were inferred from the DNA. The sample consists of about 190,000 clones, roughly 89% of them appearing once. Sequencing used peripheral blood. The receptor's source is a man aged 50 or older with acute or convalescent COVID-19.

The CDR3 sequence: CASSLDENRAVVYEQYF. CDR3 DNA: TGCGCCAGCAGCTTGGACGAAAACAGGGCCGTTGTTTACGAGCAGTACTTC. The gene calls are TRBV5-1 and TRBJ2-7; D is perhaps TRBD1 (6 bases). CDR3 length: 17 amino acids. Germline-derived CDR1 and CDR2 are SGHRS and YFSETQ. V shed 0 bases and J shed 4 bases, with 20 bases lying between them.